This T cell receptor (beta chain) was recorded in a study of T cell responses to AZD1222 COVID-19 vaccine (dated by TCRdb to the early 2020s). Broadly, across the study: AZD1222 recipients whose second dose came at about 4 weeks and those whose second dose came at about 12 weeks were combined into one group, since spike-specific TCR depth and breadth did not differ between the two schedules. A total of 230 to 250 trial participants underwent TCR sequencing, of whom around 200 received two doses of AZD1222 and about 25 received two doses of the MenACWY control vaccine. Trial participants were enrolled by age into subgroups of 18-55, 56-69 and 70-plus years, and around 140, 26 and 57 TCR-sequenced participants, respectively, were included in these subgroups.

A word on this clone: This receptor's antigen is unknown. Per-nucleotide qualities are absent, and no much larger clonotype sits a single base away.

The CDR3 regions of human TCRbeta chains were subjected to immunosequencing. On the authors' methods: TCRs in the repertoires were matched against a reference library of SARS-CoV-2-specific TCRs that had been generated with the MIRA antigen-specificity platform. Breadth was defined as the fraction of unique TCRs that were SARS-CoV-2-associated, and depth was defined as the fraction of total T cells that were SARS-CoV-2-associated. Using the MIRA data, each spike-specific TCR was mapped to the spike region that the TCR reacts to and placed in a CD4 or CD8 class. Log10-transformed breadth and depth values were compared by one-way ANOVA with Sidak's multiple comparisons tests. TCRdb stores this immuneACCESS table with in-frame sequences only. Part of the clones is absent; in the studies checked, under half of the shortfall reflects unresolved V genes, and no reason is known for the rest. V, J and clone size are taken as reported in that table, and D and trimming were inferred from the DNA itself. The table for this sample lists some 150,000 clones; 70% to 90% of them were counted only once. The ten largest clones take up around 2.2% of the sample.

The germline V gene encodes CDR1 SGHTA and CDR2 FQGNSA. Reading from cysteine to phenylalanine, the CDR3 counts 18 amino acids. The sequence is cut down to CDR3 DNA, 54 bases in frame from base 1. A distance of 18 bases separates the germline ends of V and J, which lose 6 bases and 0 bases respectively. The time point label, as the study defines it: baseline before first vaccination. The vaccinee samples were drawn from two UK trials, COV001 and COV002, one of which was a single-blind randomized controlled phase 2/3 trial testing AZD1222 (ChAdOx1 nCoV-19) in healthy adults. Trial participant PBMC samples were collected at day 0 and day 28 after the second dose for TCRbeta chain sequencing. Points the paper makes about the study in general: Spike-specific TCR breadth and depth rose significantly after two AZD1222 doses compared with day 0 and with MenACWY recipients. Conclusions about previously exposed vaccinees are limited because only a handful of AZD1222 recipients were SARS-CoV-2 seropositive at baseline. Because no day 14 peak-response samples were available, the repertoires could be characterized only after the peak T cell response. Vaccine-associated CD4 TCRs spanned the whole spike protein, with dominant responses in regions 160-218 and 743-854. In the small 56-69-year group, the increase in depth fell short of significance, most likely because of low power. Participants were mostly white British and included more females than males, and it was suggested by the authors that clonal diversity may have been underestimated. Reportedly, close to half of the unique spike-specific TCRs recognized epitopes lying outside the regions that are mutated in the B.1.351 and B.1.1.7 variants.

The sample consisted of peripheral blood, taken on day 0 of AZD1222 vaccination. The source of this sequence is an adult in good health. Recombination linked TRBV7-2 to TRBJ2-6; possibly the D gene is TRBD1, per 6 matching bases. The CDR3: CASSTRDTSNSGANVLTF. Read as DNA, the sequence is TGTGCCAGCAGTACCCGGGACACCTCCAACTCTGGGGCCAACGTCCTGACTTTC.